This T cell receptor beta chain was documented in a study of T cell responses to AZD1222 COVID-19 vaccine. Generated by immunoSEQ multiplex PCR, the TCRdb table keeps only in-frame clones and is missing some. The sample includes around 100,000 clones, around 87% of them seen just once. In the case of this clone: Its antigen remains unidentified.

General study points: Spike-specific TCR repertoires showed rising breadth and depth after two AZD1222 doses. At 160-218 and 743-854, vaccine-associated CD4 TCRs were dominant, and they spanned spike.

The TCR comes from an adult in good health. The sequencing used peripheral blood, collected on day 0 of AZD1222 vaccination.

CDR3: CASSVDSSYNEQFF. In DNA form, the CDR3 reads TGTGCCAGCAGCGTGGACAGCTCCTACAATGAGCAGTTCTTC. V gene TRBV7-3 combines with J gene TRBJ2-1; D is possibly TRBD1 (6 bases). The germline V gene has CDR1 SGHTA and CDR2 FQGTGA. CDR3 length equals 14 residues. V was cut by 5 bases and J by 0 bases, with 8 bases left in between.